Following are 28 T cell receptor beta chains from one sample sequenced in a study of blood T cells in healthy people across ages. Sample-barcoded 5' priming and a J-beta primer mix drove a second PCR of about 6 to 12 cycles. TCRdb recomputed calls from the 5' RACE reads with MiXCR, one row per CDR3 protein. The sample has roughly 930,000 distinct CDR3 sequences, around 46% seen once; the top ten hold roughly 13%. Sample: blood. These receptor sequences come from a man under 40 in good health.

The chain is built from TRBV13 and TRBJ1-1, with a weak D call TRBD1 (5 bases). Germline values: CDR1 PRHDT, CDR2 FYEKMQ (reference sequence). Trimming removed 8 bases from V and 1 base from J, with 11 bases in between. The CDR3 is 13 amino acids. CDR3 sequence (DNA): TGTGCCAGCTCTCGGGGGTGGAACACTGAAGCTTTCTTT. It specifies CASSRGWNTEAFF.

The chain employs TRBV27 and TRBJ1-4; D possibly corresponds to TRBD1 (5 bases). Deletions cut 5 bases from V and 9 bases from J, with 16 bases between. The V gene's germline CDR1 is MNHEY and CDR2 SMNVEV (reference sequence). This CDR3 contains 14 residues. CDR3 amino acids: CASSRGYGGKKLFF. In DNA form, the CDR3 reads TGTGCCAGCAGTAGAGGGTACGGGGGGAAAAAACTGTTTTTT.

V and J are TRBV5-1 and TRBJ2-3; D possibly uses TRBD1 or TRBD2 (5 bases each). The V and J ends lost 9 bases and 5 bases respectively, with 16 bases between them. The germline CDR1 and CDR2 sequences are SGHRS and YFSETQ. The CDR3 is made up of 13 amino acids. This CDR3 is CATRADAGDTQYF. The CDR3 bases are TGCGCCACCAGGGCGGATGCGGGAGATACGCAGTATTTT. Looking up the rest from reference TRBV5-1 and TRBJ2-3 gives the full variable domain: KAGVTQTPRYLIKTRGQQVTLSCSPISGHRSVSWYQQTPGQGLQFLFEYFSETQRNKGNFPGRFSGRQFSNSRSEMNVSTLELGDSALYLCATRADAGDTQYFGPGTRLTVL.

The chain employs TRBV27 and TRBJ2-7, with a tentative D call TRBD2 (5 bases). The CDR3 is 13 residues long. V gave up 6 bases and J gave up 5 bases, with 14 bases separating them. Germline V CDR1 and CDR2: MNHEY, SMNVEV (reference sequence). CDR3 bases: TGTGCCAGCAGACCCGGACGGGAAGACGAGCAGTACTTC. Translated: CASRPGREDEQYF.

The gene calls are TRBV7-2 and TRBJ2-1, with D perhaps TRBD2 (5 bases). With 5 bases removed from V and 6 bases from J, the gap between germline ends came to 11 bases. This CDR3 contains 13 residues. Germline V gene lookup returns CDR1 SGHTA and CDR2 FQGNSA. DNA of the CDR3: TGTGCCAGCAGCAGCCGGGGAAGCAATGAGCAGTTCTTC. This sequence encodes CASSSRGSNEQFF.

V gene TRBV7-9 combines with J gene TRBJ2-7, with D perhaps given as TRBD1 or TRBD2 (5 bases each). The germline gives CDR1 SEHNR, CDR2 FQNEAQ (reference sequence). The V gene lost 10 bases and the J gene lost 1 base, with 17 bases spanning the gap. This CDR3 spans 14 amino acids. The CDR3 bases are TGTGCCAACGGGGACCGCAGAATGTCCTACGAGCAGTACTTC. This codes for CANGDRRMSYEQYF.

In this sample, this clonotype turned up a few times. This chain joins TRBV4-2 and TRBJ1-2; 7 bases are shared with TRBD1. Germline V gene sequence: CDR1 LGHNA, CDR2 YNFKEQ. The V gene end was trimmed by 4 bases and the J gene end by 3 bases; junction bases not matched to a gene: 5. The CDR3 sequence is 14 residues long. The CDR3 protein is CASSRPGGDYGYTF. DNA for the CDR3: TGTGCCAGCAGCCGACCAGGGGGGGACTATGGCTACACCTTC.

This clonotype was seen more than once but under ten times. The chain is built from TRBV29-1 and TRBJ2-2, with D possibly being TRBD1 or TRBD2 (5 bases each). Trimming pared 6 bases from V and 4 bases from J, leaving 15 bases between. Germline-derived CDR1 and CDR2 are SQVTM and ANQGSEA. The CDR3 consists of 14 residues. The CDR3 loop is CSVMGLLVTGELFF. The CDR3 nucleotides are TGCAGCGTCATGGGGCTACTAGTCACCGGGGAGCTGTTTTTT.

The chain joins TRBV20-1 to TRBJ1-2; D uncertain. This CDR3 spans 13 amino acids. Trimming cost V 6 bases and J 4 bases, with 15 bases left between them. The V gene's germline CDR1 is DFQATT and CDR2 SNEGSKA (reference sequence). DNA of the CDR3: TGCAGTGCCGCGGAAACGACCCCCTATGGCTACACCTTC. Translating gives CSAAETTPYGYTF.

The CDR3 bases are TGCGCCAGCTCAATGGGCCGACAGGAAGTAGACGAGCAGTACTTC. Its translation: CASSMGRQEVDEQYF. The chain has TRBV5-1 and TRBJ2-7, with a weak D call TRBD1 (6 bases). Trimming left V 7 bases short and J 5 bases short, with 22 bases between. The length of the CDR3 is 15 residues. Per germline, CDR1 SGHRS and CDR2 YFSETQ.

Written as DNA, the CDR3 is TGCAGTGCTAGGGGGCAGGGGAACACAGATACGCAGTATTTT. It translates to CSARGQGNTDTQYF. The chain recombines TRBV20-1 with TRBJ2-3; D is possibly TRBD1 (6 bases). The CDR3 runs 14 residues. Germline V CDR1 and CDR2: DFQATT, SNEGSKA (reference sequence). V was shortened by 3 bases and J by 2 bases, with 12 bases between the two germline ends.

This clonotype occurred once. Here the CDR3 reads CASSWGVGVANTEAFF. CDR3 nucleotides: TGCGCCAGCAGCTGGGGGGTTGGGGTCGCGAACACTGAAGCTTTCTTT. The rearrangement joins TRBV5-1 to TRBJ1-1; a possible D gene is TRBD1 (5 bases). Germline values: CDR1 SGHRS, CDR2 YFSETQ. V was pared by 3 bases and J by 1 base, with 16 bases between. The CDR3 runs 16 residues. Complete variable domain (other parts from reference TRBV5-1 and TRBJ1-1): KAGVTQTPRYLIKTRGQQVTLSCSPISGHRSVSWYQQTPGQGLQFLFEYFSETQRNKGNFPGRFSGRQFSNSRSEMNVSTLELGDSALYLCASSWGVGVANTEAFFGQGTRLTVV.

This clonotype was detected only a few times. V gene TRBV12-3 or TRBV12-4 combines with J gene TRBJ1-5; D is unresolved. V gave up 4 bases and J gave up 3 bases, with 13 bases separating them. This CDR3 spans 15 amino acids. Here the CDR3 DNA reads TGTGCCAGCAGTTCTCCTAGGGAAACCAATCAGCCCCAGCATTTT. This encodes CASSSPRETNQPQHF.

The CDR3 sequence: CSAGVGDGNTEAFF. CDR3 in DNA: TGCAGTGCCGGGGTCGGTGACGGGAACACTGAAGCTTTCTTT. V gene TRBV20-1 combines with J gene TRBJ1-1, with no clear D. Germline values: CDR1 DFQATT, CDR2 SNEGSKA (reference sequence). This CDR3 is built from 14 residues. V gave up 6 bases and J gave up 1 base, with 15 bases separating them.

This clonotype occurred a few times. The gene calls are TRBV12-3 or TRBV12-4 and TRBJ2-7; TRBD2 matches 7 bases. The CDR3 has 13 residues. Germline trimming cut 6 bases from V and 7 bases from J; bases unmatched to any gene: 9. CDR3 amino acids: CASSPSGRAEQYF. CDR3 nucleotide sequence: TGTGCCAGCAGCCCTAGTGGGAGGGCGGAGCAGTACTTC.

The CDR3 nucleotides are TGTGCCAGCTCACCGAACCCTGACATCCTGAACACCGGGGAGCTGTTTTTT. It codes for CASSPNPDILNTGELFF. The chain combines TRBV18 with TRBJ2-2; D not certain. CDR3 length: 17 residues. The germline V gene encodes CDR1 KGHSH and CDR2 LQKENI. Trimming shortened V by 3 bases and J by 1 base, and 15 bases separated the two germline ends.

A few counts support this clonotype. This chain uses TRBV6-6 with TRBJ2-7; D uncertain. The CDR3 loop spans 15 amino acids. The germline V and J ends were trimmed by 2 bases and 2 bases, with 13 bases remaining between them. CDR1 is MNHNY and CDR2 is SVGAGI in the germline V gene (reference sequence). The CDR3 region has the DNA TGTGCCAGCAGTTACCCCCGTGACAAAGCCTACGAGCAGTACTTC. Translated: CASSYPRDKAYEQYF.

The J gene is TRBJ2-3, the V gene TRBV28, with D possibly matching TRBD2 (6 bases). This CDR3 has 16 residues. Between the trimmed V and J ends, which lost 5 bases and 5 bases, there was a span of 20 bases. Germline V gene sequence: CDR1 MDHEN, CDR2 SYDVKM. CDR3 sequence reads: CASSPLTPGGRDTQYF. DNA for the CDR3: TGTGCCAGCAGTCCTCTAACCCCCGGAGGGAGAGATACGCAGTATTTT.

The CDR3 loop reads CASSLRRGGSDTQYF. CDR3 nucleotides: TGTGCCAGCAGTTTAAGGCGGGGGGGCAGCGATACGCAGTATTTT. The gene calls are TRBV12-3 or TRBV12-4 and TRBJ2-3, with 9 bases lining up with TRBD2. J gave up 6 bases and V 2 bases, and 6 bases lay outside the gene matches. The CDR3 extends over 15 amino acids.

The chain recombines TRBV7-2 with TRBJ2-5; 9 nucleotides align to TRBD2. The CDR3 spans 16 residues. Trimming took 0 bases from V and 2 from J; bases not matched to a gene: 4. Germline values: CDR1 SGHTA, CDR2 FQGNSA. This CDR3 is CASSLAKRGDQETQYF. In DNA form, the CDR3 reads TGTGCCAGCAGCTTAGCTAAGCGGGGGGATCAAGAGACCCAGTACTTC.

CDR3 DNA sequence: TGTGCCAGCAGCCAAGATTGGGAGGGTGGGGGCAAAAACATTCAGTACTTC. It yields the protein CASSQDWEGGGKNIQYF. V and J are TRBV4-2 and TRBJ2-4, with 7 positions matching TRBD2. This CDR3 spans 17 amino acids. Germline CDR1 reads LGHNA; CDR2 reads YNFKEQ. Trimming cost V 0 bases and J 3 bases; bases outside gene matches: 8.

J is TRBJ2-1 and V is TRBV6-2 or TRBV6-3; D is undetermined. From germline, CDR1 is MNHEY and CDR2 SVGEGT. The CDR3 consists of 15 residues. The V and J ends lost 6 bases and 4 bases respectively, with 16 bases between them. This CDR3 reads CASRALRTRYNEQFF. CDR3 nucleotide sequence: TGTGCCAGCAGGGCGCTTAGGACCCGATACAATGAGCAGTTCTTC.

This chain uses TRBV15 with TRBJ2-1, with D perhaps given as TRBD1 or TRBD2 (7 bases each). Judging by the DNA end, TRBJ2-7 fits better; the J call may be wrong. The germline gives CDR1 LNHNV, CDR2 YYDKDF (reference sequence). The length of the CDR3 is 15 residues. CDR3: CATSRDQGDYNEQYF. For the CDR3, the DNA is TGTGCCACCAGCAGAGATCAGGGGGACTACAATGAGCAGTACTTC.

In its sample, this clonotype was seen a few times. CDR3 sequence: CASRPQENTEAFF. The DNA for the CDR3 is TGTGCCAGCAGGCCGCAGGAGAACACTGAAGCTTTCTTT. The chain combines TRBV7-2 with TRBJ1-1; no definite D call. The V and J ends lost 6 bases and 1 base respectively, with 9 bases between them. From germline, CDR1 is SGHTA and CDR2 FQGNSA. This CDR3 is 13 amino acids long.

This clonotype was found a few times. The chain carries TRBV10-3 and TRBJ2-1, with D maybe TRBD2 (5 bases). Germline CDR1 ENHRY, CDR2 SYGVKD. Trimming removed 6 bases at V and 9 bases at J, with 15 bases between. The CDR3 is 13 residues long. The CDR3 DNA reads as TGTGCCATCAGACCCCGGGAAGACGGTGAGCAGTTCTTC. Residues: CAIRPREDGEQFF.

This clonotype occurred once. The chain has TRBV5-1 and TRBJ2-2; 7 positions agree with TRBD1. The CDR3 has 16 residues. Germline V gene sequence: CDR1 SGHRS, CDR2 YFSETQ. V lost 1 base, J lost 5 bases, and 8 bases stayed unmatched. CDR3 bases: TGCGCCAGCAGCTTGACAGGGGCAAGGGATACCGGGGAGCTGTTTTTT. Translating it yields CASSLTGARDTGELFF.

This clonotype was observed a handful of times. The J gene is TRBJ2-7, the V gene TRBV11-2, with D possibly TRBD1 on 5 matching bases. Germline-derived CDR1 and CDR2 are SGHAT and FQNNGV. The CDR3 is 15 residues long. Trimming removed 3 bases at V and 4 bases at J, with 16 bases between. The DNA of the CDR3 is TGTGCCAGCAGCTTCAATTCCTTGACAGATTACGAGCAGTACTTC. It encodes CASSFNSLTDYEQYF.

This clonotype was counted a few times. CDR3 protein: CASSLQYQETQYF. The CDR3 DNA is TGTGCCAGCAGCTTACAGTACCAAGAGACCCAGTACTTC. V usage is TRBV7-2 and J usage is TRBJ2-5; D gene unclear. The V end lost 2 bases, the J end lost 0 bases, and 4 bases lay between the germline ends. Per germline, CDR1 SGHTA and CDR2 FQGNSA. The CDR3 spans 13 residues.